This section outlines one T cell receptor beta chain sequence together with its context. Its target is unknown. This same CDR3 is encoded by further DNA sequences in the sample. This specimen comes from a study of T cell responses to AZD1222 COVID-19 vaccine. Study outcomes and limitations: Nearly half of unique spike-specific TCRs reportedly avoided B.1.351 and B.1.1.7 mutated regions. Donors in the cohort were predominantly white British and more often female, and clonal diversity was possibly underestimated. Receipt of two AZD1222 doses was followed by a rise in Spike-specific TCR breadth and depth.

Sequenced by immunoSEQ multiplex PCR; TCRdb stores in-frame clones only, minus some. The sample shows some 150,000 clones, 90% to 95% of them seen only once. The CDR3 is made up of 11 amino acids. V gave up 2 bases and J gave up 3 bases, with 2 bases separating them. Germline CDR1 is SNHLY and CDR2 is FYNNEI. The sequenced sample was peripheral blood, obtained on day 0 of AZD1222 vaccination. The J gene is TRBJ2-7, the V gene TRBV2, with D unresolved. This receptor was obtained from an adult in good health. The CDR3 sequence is CASSEFYEQYF. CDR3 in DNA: TGTGCCAGCAGTGAATTCTACGAGCAGTACTTC.